The clone carrying this T cell receptor beta chain was detected a few times. The target antigen is unknown. This CDR3 spans 14 amino acids. Trimming cost V 1 base and J 7 bases; bases outside gene matches: 4. CDR1 is MGHRA, CDR2 YSYEKL, per germline. These data originate in a study of cytomegalovirus exposure and HLA in healthy donors. Study-level background: The use of the same platform for the 130 or so validation repertoires and the 600 to 700 first-cohort repertoires was reported by a later analysis.

Among the 100 to 150 subjects of the validation cohort, separate from the approximately 700-subject first cohort, were the donors. The data were produced by immunoSEQ multiplex PCR, yet TCRdb's version contains in-frame clones alone and is incomplete. The sample lists under 250,000 clones, about nine tenths occurring once. Study results and caveats: Rarity marked most TCR sequences, yet some public TCRs occurred in many donors. The investigators catalogued under 200 TCR beta chains as cytomegalovirus-associated.

The chain has TRBV4-1 and TRBJ2-7, with 10 nucleotides matching TRBD2. The sample consisted of PBMCs. The TCR sequence derives from a woman aged 18 to 35 in good health and CMV-seropositive. CDR3 in DNA: TGCGCCAGCAGCCAAGTTCCTAGCGGGGGTGAGCAGTACTTC. Protein sequence: CASSQVPSGGEQYF.